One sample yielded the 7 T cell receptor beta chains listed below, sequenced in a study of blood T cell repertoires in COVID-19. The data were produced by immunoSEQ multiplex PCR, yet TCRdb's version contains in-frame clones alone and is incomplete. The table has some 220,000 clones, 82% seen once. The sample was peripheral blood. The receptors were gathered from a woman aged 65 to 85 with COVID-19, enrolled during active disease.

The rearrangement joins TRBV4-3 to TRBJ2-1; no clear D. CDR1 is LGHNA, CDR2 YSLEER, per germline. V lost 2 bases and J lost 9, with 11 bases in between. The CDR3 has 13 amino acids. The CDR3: CASSQNRFGEQFF. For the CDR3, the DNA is TGCGCCAGCAGCCAAAACAGATTCGGTGAGCAGTTCTTC.

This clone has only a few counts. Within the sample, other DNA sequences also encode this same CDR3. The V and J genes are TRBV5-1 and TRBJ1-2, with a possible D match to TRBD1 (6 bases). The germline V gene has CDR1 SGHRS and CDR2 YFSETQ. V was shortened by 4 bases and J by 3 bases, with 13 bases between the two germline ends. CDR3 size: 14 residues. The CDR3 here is CASSQRTDYYGYTF. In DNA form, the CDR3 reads TGCGCCAGCAGCCAGAGGACAGATTACTATGGCTACACCTTC. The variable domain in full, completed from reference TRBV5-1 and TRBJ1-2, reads KAGVTQTPRYLIKTRGQQVTLSCSPISGHRSVSWYQQTPGQGLQFLFEYFSETQRNKGNFPGRFSGRQFSNSRSEMNVSTLELGDSALYLCASSQRTDYYGYTFGSGTRLTVV.

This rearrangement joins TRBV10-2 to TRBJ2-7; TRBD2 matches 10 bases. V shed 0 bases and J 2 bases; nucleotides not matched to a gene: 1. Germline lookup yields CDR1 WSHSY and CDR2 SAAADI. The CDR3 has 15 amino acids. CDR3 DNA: TGCGCCAGCAGTGAGTCGAGCGGGAGGGCCTACGAGCAGTACTTC. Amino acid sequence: CASSESSGRAYEQYF.

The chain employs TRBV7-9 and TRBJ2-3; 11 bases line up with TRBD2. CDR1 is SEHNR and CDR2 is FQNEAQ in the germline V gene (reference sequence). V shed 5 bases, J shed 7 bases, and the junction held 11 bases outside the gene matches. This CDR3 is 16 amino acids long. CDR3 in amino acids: CASSHSTSGTKNTQYF. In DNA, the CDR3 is TGTGCCAGCAGCCATTCGACTAGCGGGACTAAAAATACGCAGTATTTT.

The CDR3 DNA reads as TGTGCCAGCAGCTTAGCTTCAGGAAACAATCAGCCCCAGCATTTT. Translation: CASSLASGNNQPQHF. V and J are TRBV7-2 and TRBJ1-5; no clear D gene. V was cut by 0 bases and J by 3 bases, with 9 bases left in between. The germline V gene has CDR1 SGHTA and CDR2 FQGNSA. CDR3 size: 15 residues. The variable domain in full, completed from reference TRBV7-2 and TRBJ1-5, reads GAGVSQSPSNKVTEKGKDVELRCDPISGHTALYWYRQSLGQGLEFLIYFQGNSAPDKSGLPSDRFSAERTGGSVSTLTIQRTQQEDSAVYLCASSLASGNNQPQHFGDGTRLSIL.

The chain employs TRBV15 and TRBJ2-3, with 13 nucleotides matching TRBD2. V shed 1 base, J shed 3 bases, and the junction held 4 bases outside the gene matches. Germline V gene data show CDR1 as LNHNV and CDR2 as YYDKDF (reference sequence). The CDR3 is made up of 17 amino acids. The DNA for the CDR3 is TGTGCCACCAGCAGAGGGGGACTAGCGGGATCGACAGATACGCAGTATTTT. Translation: CATSRGGLAGSTDTQYF.

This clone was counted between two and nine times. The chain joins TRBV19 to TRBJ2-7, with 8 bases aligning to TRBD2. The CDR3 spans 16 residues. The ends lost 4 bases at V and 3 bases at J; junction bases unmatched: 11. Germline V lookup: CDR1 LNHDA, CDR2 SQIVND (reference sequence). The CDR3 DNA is TGTGCCAGTAGTACCCTCGGGACTAGTATTGTCTACGAGCAGTACTTC. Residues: CASSTLGTSIVYEQYF. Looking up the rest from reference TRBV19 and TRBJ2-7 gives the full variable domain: DGGITQSPKYLFRKEGQNVTLSCEQNLNHDAMYWYRQDPGQGLRLIYYSQIVNDFQKGDIAEGYSVSREKKESFPLTVTSAQKNPTAFYLCASSTLGTSIVYEQYFGPGTRLTVT.